The T cell receptor (beta chain) under discussion was sequenced for a study of high-grade serous ovarian cancer treatment subgroups. This CDR3 comprises 13 residues. Trimming stripped 0 bases from V and 7 bases from J, with 7 bases between. The germline V gene has CDR1 SGHVS and CDR2 FQNEAQ. Tumor samples were obtained before definitive surgery or chemotherapy. The data were produced by immunoSEQ multiplex PCR, yet TCRdb's version contains in-frame clones alone and is incomplete. The data show about 39,000 clones, 79% seen once. The chain carries TRBV7-8 and TRBJ2-1; TRBD1 is a possible D gene (5 bases). The clonotype was recovered from a human donor with high-grade serous ovarian cancer. Sequenced material: tumor tissue. The CDR3 loop is CASSLANRNEQFF. The CDR3, as DNA: TGTGCCAGCAGCTTAGCCAACAGGAATGAGCAGTTCTTC.